This T cell receptor beta chain was captured by sequencing in a study of blood T cell repertoires in COVID-19. In the study overall: PBMCs, B-cell-depleted T cells, or T cells were the source of the cDNA or gDNA that made up the material.

Trimming took off 6 bases at V and 8 bases at J, with 19 bases between the two ends. The germline CDR1 and CDR2 sequences are SQVTM and ANQGSEA. The CDR3 contains 13 residues. As originally analysed: The authors estimated nucleated cell counts from reference gene primer amplification. Only in-frame clones appear in the TCRdb table, and some are missing; sequencing was by immunoSEQ multiplex PCR. The V and J calls and clone size come from that table; D and trimming were worked out from the DNA. This table holds about 100,000 clones, around nine tenths found once. Sequencing used peripheral blood. The chain recombines TRBV29-1 with TRBJ1-2, with TRBD1 as a possible D gene (5 bases). The clonotype comes from an elderly man with acute or convalescent COVID-19. The CDR3 reads CSVDGPGGEGYTF. The CDR3 DNA sequence: TGCAGCGTGGACGGACCGGGGGGGGAGGGCTACACCTTC. The complete variable domain, with remaining parts taken from reference TRBV29-1 and TRBJ1-2, reads SAVISQKPSRDICQRGTSLTIQCQVDSQVTMMFWYRQQPGQSLTLIATANQGSEATYESGFVIDKFPISRPNLTFSTLTVSNMSPEDSSIYLCSVDGPGGEGYTFGSGTRLTVV.